These 5 T cell receptor beta chains share one sample of origin, sequenced in a study of tumor-infiltrating lymphocytes in localized non-small cell lung cancer. Data came from immunoSEQ multiplex PCR; TCRdb stores just in-frame clones and leaves some out. The table lists some 7,800 clones, 70% to 80% of them singletons. Sequenced material: uninvolved lung tissue not adjacent to the tumor. The source of these receptors is a human donor with non-small cell lung cancer.

This clone was observed a single time. The chain couples TRBV7-3 to TRBJ2-1, with 10 bases lining up with TRBD1. The V gene's germline CDR1 is SGHTA and CDR2 FQGTGA. This CDR3 is built from 14 residues. J lost 4 bases, V lost 9 bases, and 6 bases had no gene match. The CDR3 loop is CASGQGGRYNEQFF. The CDR3 DNA sequence: TGTGCCAGTGGACAGGGGGGTCGGTACAATGAGCAGTTCTTC.

V usage is TRBV7-2 and J usage is TRBJ2-3; 16 bases match TRBD2. V shed 4 bases, J shed 5 bases, and the junction held 6 bases outside the gene matches. The CDR3 loop spans 17 amino acids. The germline CDR1 and CDR2 sequences are SGHTA and FQGNSA. The chain's CDR3 is CASSSGTSGGAIDTQYF. CDR3 DNA sequence: TGTGCCAGCAGCTCCGGGACTAGCGGGGGGGCAATAGATACGCAGTATTTT.

The chain uses TRBV27 and TRBJ2-5, with D perhaps given as TRBD1 or TRBD2 (5 bases each). CDR1 and CDR2 (germline): MNHEY, SMNVEV (reference sequence). The V end was cut by 2 bases, the J end by 5 bases, with 12 bases between. This CDR3 has 14 amino acids. The CDR3 nucleotides read TGTGCCAGCAGTTTAGGGGGACGGTGGGAGACCCAGTACTTC. Translating it yields CASSLGGRWETQYF.

The rearrangement joins TRBV6-5 to TRBJ1-4, with 7 bases matching TRBD1. This CDR3 spans 14 amino acids. Germline trimming cut 6 bases from V and 8 bases from J; bases unmatched to any gene: 9. Germline-derived CDR1 and CDR2 are MNHEY and SVGAGI. CDR3 DNA sequence: TGTGCCAGCAGCCGGACAGGCTCTATAGAAAAACTGTTTTTT. Its protein product is CASSRTGSIEKLFF.

By frequency in the sample, this clone is medium-sized. The chain employs TRBV6-6 and TRBJ1-2; D not resolved. Looked up from germline, CDR1 is MNHNY and CDR2 is SVGAGI (reference sequence). Between the trimmed V and J ends, which lost 6 bases and 1 base, there was a span of 15 bases. The CDR3 has 15 residues. The CDR3 here is CASSPNKDLNYGYTF. The CDR3 DNA reads TGTGCCAGCAGCCCTAACAAGGACCTTAACTATGGCTACACCTTC.